The clone carrying this T cell receptor (beta chain) showed up just a few times. The antigen remains undetermined. These data belong to a study of T cell repertoires in cytomegalovirus infection. Study as a whole: The study used recently identified HLA-C-restricted and well-studied HLA-B-restricted CMV epitopes. A matching HLA type, together with CMV infection, was signaled by public TCR beta signatures. General observations from the study: Within the response measured ex vivo, HLA-C-restricted CMV-specific TCR beta clonotypes were dominant.

Losses at the gene ends were 4 bases for V and 1 base for J; bases not matched to a gene: 9. The CDR3 has 18 amino acids. CDR1 LNHDA and CDR2 SQIVND come from the germline V gene (reference sequence). One entry per CDR3 protein results from TCRdb running MiXCR on the reads. In the table there are fewer than 850,000 distinct CDR3 sequences, under 35% of which are singletons. The clonotype was recovered from a human donor in good health (CMV status not recorded). Some clones in this sample may be carry-over from other donors' samples. The starting material was cultured CD8+ T cells from PBMCs, obtained from culture after CMV antigen stimulation. The chain joins TRBV19 to TRBJ2-3; TRBD2 matches at 12 bases. As DNA, the CDR3 is TGTGCCAGTAGTAGACGACTAGCGGGGGTCCTGGGCACAGATACGCAGTATTTT. Translated, it gives CASSRRLAGVLGTDTQYF.